This TCR beta chain emerged from a study of beta chain features in type 1 diabetes. Study overall: Cell yields, age and gender were similar between patients and healthy donors.

In regard to this clone: Its target is unknown.

CDR1 and CDR2 (germline): MNHEY, SVGAGI. The J segment lost 3 bases and the V segment lost 6 bases, leaving 1 base of the junction unmatched. This CDR3 is built from 13 residues. The isolated RNA, all of it, was reverse transcribed, so expressed TCRB transcripts were what got sequenced. Sequenced naive, central memory and regulatory T cell samples produced an average of around 3.5 million reads. TCRdb keeps only in-frame clones here, not all; method: immunoSEQ multiplex PCR. Among approximately 250,000 clones, 24% were seen once, and the ten largest hold 0.012%. Points from the study as a whole: Patients' naive, central memory and Treg TCRB repertoires seemed closer to one another than those of healthy donors. Among type 1 diabetes patients, VDJ junctions had fewer insertions and more deletions. For Type 1 diabetes patients, all four CD4+ subsets carried TCRB CDR3s that were moderately but significantly shorter.

The chain couples TRBV6-5 to TRBJ2-5, with TRBD2 matching 10 bases. Sequenced: naive CD4+ T cells from blood. This receptor was taken from a woman aged 30 to 39 with type 1 diabetes. The CDR3, as DNA: TGTGCCAGCAGCGGACTAGCGGAAGAGACCCAGTACTTC. Amino acid sequence: CASSGLAEETQYF.